This is a list of T cell receptor beta chains from one sample in a study of blood T cells in healthy people across ages. MiXCR, run by TCRdb on the 5' RACE reads, gives a single entry per CDR3 protein. The sample consists of some 1.4 million distinct CDR3 sequences, approximately 38% of them appearing once. Sequencing was done on a sample of blood. These TCRs come from a young woman in good health. The CDR3 runs from the conserved cysteine through the conserved F or W. Each record gives: V gene, D gene, J gene, clone size, CDR3 DNA, CDR3 protein. A D gene is named only where the DNA matches it firmly. Part of the rows lack a size; the others show once, few, many or a class for expanded clones.

TRBV28,.,TRBJ2-4,few,TGTGCCAGCAGGCAGGATGTACTAGCCAAAAACATTCAGTACTTC,CASRQDVLAKNIQYF
TRBV30,.,TRBJ1-2,.,TGTGCCTGGAGTGTAAGGGGGACTAGTGGCTACACCTTC,CAWSVRGTSGYTF
TRBV30,.,TRBJ1-1,.,TGTGCCTGGAAAGAGGGGCCGCCTGAAGCTTTCTTT,CAWKEGPPEAFF
TRBV5-5,.,TRBJ1-2,.,TGTGTCAGCAGCTTGGAAACCTATGGCTACACCTTC,CVSSLETYGYTF
TRBV9,.,TRBJ2-1,.,TGTGCCAGCAGCGTAGCCATCGGCGGAGCAAAAGGGTTCTTC,CASSVAIGGAKGFF
TRBV5-5,.,TRBJ1-2,.,TGTGCCAGCAGCTTGTGGGGAACCACAGGGCTCGGGGGCTACACCTTC,CASSLWGTTGLGGYTF
TRBV5-5,TRBD1,TRBJ1-2,.,TGTGCCAGCAGCACCACAGGGGCCTATGGCTACACCTTC,CASSTTGAYGYTF
TRBV24-1,.,TRBJ1-5,few,TGTGCCACCAGTGATTCAGGGCAGCCCCAGCATTTT,CATSDSGQPQHF
TRBV29-1,TRBD2,TRBJ2-5,.,TGCAGCGTTGAGGGGGGGAGCGGGAGAAGAATGGAGACCCAGTACTTC,CSVEGGSGRRMETQYF
TRBV6-5,.,TRBJ2-5,.,TGTGCCAGCAGTTACGGGAGTCCCCAAGAGACCCAGTACTTC,CASSYGSPQETQYF
TRBV28,.,TRBJ2-7,.,TGTGCCAGCACCAACCATGGGGGGTCCTCCTACGAGCAGTACTTC,CASTNHGGSSYEQYF
TRBV12-3/TRBV12-4,TRBD1,TRBJ2-7,.,TGTGCCAGCAGTCCGACAGGGAAGACGTACAATGAGCAGTACTTC,CASSPTGKTYNEQYF
TRBV9,.,TRBJ2-1,.,TGTGCCAGCAGCCACAGTGGCGGGACCTCCTACAATGAGCAGTTCTTC,CASSHSGGTSYNEQFF
TRBV12-3/TRBV12-4,.,TRBJ2-5,.,TGTGCCAGCAGTGAAGGACAGTACCAAGAGACCCAGTACTTC,CASSEGQYQETQYF
TRBV20-1,.,TRBJ2-7,.,TGCAGTGCTAGAGTTGCCGGCCTAGTCTCCTACGAGCAGTACTTC,CSARVAGLVSYEQYF
TRBV12-3/TRBV12-4,.,TRBJ2-5,.,TGTGCCAGCAGTGTGGACAGAGATCAAGAGACCCAGTACTTC,CASSVDRDQETQYF
TRBV20-1,TRBD2,TRBJ2-3,.,TGCAGTGCCCAACCGACTAGCGGGAGGGCCCTCAGCACAGATACGCAGTATTTT,CSAQPTSGRALSTDTQYF
TRBV20-1,.,TRBJ2-7,many,TGCAGTGCTAGGGGGCAGGGGAGCTACGAGCAGTACTTC,CSARGQGSYEQYF
TRBV20-1,.,TRBJ2-5,few,TGCAGTGCTATCCACGGAGAGACCCAGTACTTC,CSAIHGETQYF
TRBV9,.,TRBJ2-1,.,TGTGCCAGCAGCGTCGGGGTGGACAACAATGAGCAGTTCTTC,CASSVGVDNNEQFF
TRBV25-1,.,TRBJ2-1,few,TGTGCCAGCAGGTTCGGGGAGCGCACCTACAATGAGCAGTTCTTC,CASRFGERTYNEQFF
TRBV11-2,.,TRBJ2-7,.,TGTGCCAGCAGCTTAGGGCCGGGGCCTACTGAGCAGTACTTC,CASSLGPGPTEQYF
TRBV6-5,.,TRBJ1-2,.,TGTGCCAGCAGTTACTCAAGGGGAACTAACTATGGCTACACCTTC,CASSYSRGTNYGYTF
TRBV6-1,.,TRBJ2-7,.,TGTGCCAGCAGTGAGGGGGCCCCTTGGTCCTACGAGCAGTACTTC,CASSEGAPWSYEQYF
TRBV29-1,.,TRBJ2-7,many,TGCAGCGTTGTCGAGGGCTACGAGCAGTACTTC,CSVVEGYEQYF